The present TCR beta chain was sequenced within a study of shared clonotypes between healthy human individuals. Clones were sequenced by immunoSEQ multiplex PCR, and TCRdb holds only the in-frame ones, with some missing. Of approximately 1.4 million clones detected, approximately 98% appear once; the ten largest clones hold 0.45%. The V and J ends lost 5 bases and 5 bases respectively, with 12 bases between them. The CDR3 sequence is 13 residues long. Per the germline V gene, CDR1 is SGHTA and CDR2 is FQGNSA. The sequencing sample was made of naive CD4+ T cells sorted from blood. Stated subset: CD45RA+ positively selected. The sequence derives from a man aged 25-45 years in good health. The chain employs TRBV7-2 and TRBJ1-2; D is possibly TRBD1 (5 bases). The CDR3 region is CASSPDSPYGYTF. For the CDR3, the DNA is TGTGCCAGCAGCCCCGACAGTCCTTATGGCTACACCTTC. The full variable domain, its missing parts supplied by reference TRBV7-2 and TRBJ1-2, is GAGVSQSPSNKVTEKGKDVELRCDPISGHTALYWYRQSLGQGLEFLIYFQGNSAPDKSGLPSDRFSAERTGGSVSTLTIQRTQQEDSAVYLCASSPDSPYGYTFGSGTRLTVV.